The T cell receptor (beta chain) described here comes from a study of blood T cells in healthy people across ages. Alongside a J-beta primer mix, a sample-barcoded 5' primer served in a second PCR lasting about 7 to 11 cycles. Every cDNA molecule bore a tag from a template-switch adaptor containing 12 random nucleotides. Via MiXCR, TCRdb re-called the 5' RACE reads, giving one row per CDR3 protein. Of just over 800,000 distinct CDR3 sequences listed, 62% are singletons. This clonotype has more than one count but fewer than ten. Aged roughly 6 to 95, donors were systemically healthy Caucasians from Russia. This receptor was obtained from a man aged 25 to 45 in good health. Sequenced material: blood.

This CDR3 is CASSQDVDERGETQYF. The CDR3 DNA follows: TGCGCCAGCAGCCAAGATGTGGACGAAAGAGGGGAGACCCAGTACTTC. The V call is TRBV4-3, the J call TRBJ2-5; D possibly corresponds to TRBD2 (5 bases). Germline V gene sequence: CDR1 LGHNA, CDR2 YSLEER. Trimming shortened V by 0 bases and J by 5 bases, and 16 bases separated the two germline ends. CDR3 length: 16 residues.